This T cell receptor (beta chain) was sequenced for a study of Graves' ophthalmopathy and Graves' hyperthyroidism. Trimming cost V 0 bases and J 4 bases; bases outside gene matches: 4. CDR3 length equals 16 residues. Looked up from germline, CDR1 is DFQATT and CDR2 is SNEGSKA (reference sequence). For repertoire sequencing, the TCR beta CDR3 regions were amplified from RNA transcripts. An opening RT-PCR round employed HTBI primers and preceded a second-round multiplex PCR. TCRdb independently ran MiXCR on the multiplex PCR reads; one entry per CDR3 protein. The data hold some 370,000 distinct CDR3 sequences, with approximately 18% observed a single time. This clonotype appeared many times.

V usage is TRBV20-1 and J usage is TRBJ2-5; TRBD2 matches 14 bases. The receptor comes from an adult woman with stable Graves' hyperthyroidism. The sample consisted of peripheral blood. Written as DNA, the CDR3 is TGCAGTGCTAGAGATCGGACTAGCGGGAGGCCAGAGACCCAGTACTTC. Encoded protein: CSARDRTSGRPETQYF.